This T cell receptor (beta chain) was observed in a study of shared clonotypes between healthy human individuals. Assay: immunoSEQ multiplex PCR; the TCRdb copy retains only in-frame clones and omits some. The sample lists some 2 million clones; 95% were seen once. Overall study results and limits: Four donors shared 5% to 5.5% of their naive CD4 clonotypes.

The CDR3 sequence is 15 residues long. In germline, CDR1 is SGHKS, CDR2 YYEKEE (reference sequence). Trimming left V 7 bases short and J 6 bases short, with 20 bases between. Points on this clone: Its antigen remains unidentified.

V and J are TRBV5-5 and TRBJ2-1; D not certain. Sequencing was carried out using naive CD4+ T cells sorted from blood. Sample subset: CD45RA+ positively selected. The source of this sequence is a man aged 18 to 29 in good health. The CDR3 nucleotides are TGTGCCAGCCTCCCACTGGGCGCAGCGCCCAATGAGCAGTTCTTC. Amino acids: CASLPLGAAPNEQFF.